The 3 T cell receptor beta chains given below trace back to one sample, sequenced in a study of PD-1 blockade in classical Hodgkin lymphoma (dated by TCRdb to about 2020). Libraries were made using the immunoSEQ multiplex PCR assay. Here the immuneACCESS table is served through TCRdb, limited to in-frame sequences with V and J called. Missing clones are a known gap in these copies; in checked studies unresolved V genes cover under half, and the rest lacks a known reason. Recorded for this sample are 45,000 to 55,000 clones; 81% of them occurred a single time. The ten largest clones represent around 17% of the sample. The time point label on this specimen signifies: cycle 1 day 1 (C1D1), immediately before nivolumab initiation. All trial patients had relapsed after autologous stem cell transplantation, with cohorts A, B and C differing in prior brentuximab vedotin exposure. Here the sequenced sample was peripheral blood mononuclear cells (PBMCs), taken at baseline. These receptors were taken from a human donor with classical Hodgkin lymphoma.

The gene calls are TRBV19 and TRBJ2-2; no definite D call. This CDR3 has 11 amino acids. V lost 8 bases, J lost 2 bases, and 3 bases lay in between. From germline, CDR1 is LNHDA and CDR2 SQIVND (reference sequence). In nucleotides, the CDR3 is TGTGCCAGTCAAAACACCGGGGAGCTGTTTTTT. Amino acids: CASQNTGELFF.

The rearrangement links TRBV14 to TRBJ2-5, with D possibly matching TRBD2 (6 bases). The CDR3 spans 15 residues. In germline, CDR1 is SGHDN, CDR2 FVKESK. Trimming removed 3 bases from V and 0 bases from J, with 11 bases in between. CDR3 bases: TGTGCCAGCAGCCACGGGACTTCGTACCAAGAGACCCAGTACTTC. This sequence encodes CASSHGTSYQETQYF.

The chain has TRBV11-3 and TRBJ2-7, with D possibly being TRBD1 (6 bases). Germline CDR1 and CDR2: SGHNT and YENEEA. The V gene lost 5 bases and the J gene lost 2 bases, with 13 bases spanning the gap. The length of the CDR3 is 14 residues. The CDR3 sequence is CASSDGRGPYEQYF. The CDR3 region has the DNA TGTGCCAGCAGCGACGGCAGGGGACCCTACGAGCAGTACTTC.